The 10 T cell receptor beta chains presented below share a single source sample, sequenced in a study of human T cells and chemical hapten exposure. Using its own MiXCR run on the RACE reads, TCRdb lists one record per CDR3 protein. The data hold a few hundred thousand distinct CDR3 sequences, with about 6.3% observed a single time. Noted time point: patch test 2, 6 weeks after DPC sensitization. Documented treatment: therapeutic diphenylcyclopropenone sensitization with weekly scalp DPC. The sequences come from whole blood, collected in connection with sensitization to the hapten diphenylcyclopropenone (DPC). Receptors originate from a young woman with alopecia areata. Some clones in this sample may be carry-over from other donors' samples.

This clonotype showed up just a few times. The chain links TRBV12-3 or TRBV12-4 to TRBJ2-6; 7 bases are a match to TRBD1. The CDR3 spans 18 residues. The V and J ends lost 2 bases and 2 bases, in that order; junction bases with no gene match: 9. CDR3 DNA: TGTGCCAGCAGTTTATTCGGCAGGGGGTTAGCTGGGGCCAACGTCCTGACTTTC. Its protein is CASSLFGRGLAGANVLTF.

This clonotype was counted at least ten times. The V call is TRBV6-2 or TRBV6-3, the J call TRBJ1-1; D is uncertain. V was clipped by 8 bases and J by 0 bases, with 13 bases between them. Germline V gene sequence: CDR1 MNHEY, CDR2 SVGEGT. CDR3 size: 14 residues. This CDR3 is CASRRRGVNTEAFF. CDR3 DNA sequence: TGTGCCAGCCGGAGGCGGGGAGTGAACACTGAAGCTTTCTTT.

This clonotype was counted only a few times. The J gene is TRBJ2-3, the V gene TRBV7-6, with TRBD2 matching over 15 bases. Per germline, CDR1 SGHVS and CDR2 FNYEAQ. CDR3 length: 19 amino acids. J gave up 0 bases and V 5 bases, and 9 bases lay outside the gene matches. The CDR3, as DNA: TGTGCCAGCAGCCATCCAGGGACTAGCGGGGGGAAGAGCACAGATACGCAGTATTTT. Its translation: CASSHPGTSGGKSTDTQYF.

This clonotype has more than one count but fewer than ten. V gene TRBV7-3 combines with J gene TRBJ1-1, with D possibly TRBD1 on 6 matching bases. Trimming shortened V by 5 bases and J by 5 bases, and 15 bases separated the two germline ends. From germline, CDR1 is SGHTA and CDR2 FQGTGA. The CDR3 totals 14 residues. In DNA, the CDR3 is TGTGCCAGCAGCGAGCAGGGGCGAGAGACTGAAGCTTTCTTT. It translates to CASSEQGRETEAFF.

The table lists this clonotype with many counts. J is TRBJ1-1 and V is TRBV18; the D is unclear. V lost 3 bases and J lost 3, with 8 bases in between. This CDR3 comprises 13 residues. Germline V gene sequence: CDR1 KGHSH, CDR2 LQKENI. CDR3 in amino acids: CASSPSRDTEAFF. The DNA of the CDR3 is TGTGCCAGCTCACCCTCGCGGGACACTGAAGCTTTCTTT.

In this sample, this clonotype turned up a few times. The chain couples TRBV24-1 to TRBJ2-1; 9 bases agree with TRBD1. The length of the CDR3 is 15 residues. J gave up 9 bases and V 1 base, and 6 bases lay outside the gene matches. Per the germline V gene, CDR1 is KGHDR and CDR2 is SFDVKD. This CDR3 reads CATSDFGQGIGEQFF. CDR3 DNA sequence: TGTGCCACCAGTGATTTTGGACAGGGGATTGGTGAGCAGTTCTTC.

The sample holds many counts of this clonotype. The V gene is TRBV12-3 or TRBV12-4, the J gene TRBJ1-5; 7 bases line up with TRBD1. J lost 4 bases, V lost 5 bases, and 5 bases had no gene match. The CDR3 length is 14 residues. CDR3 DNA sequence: TGTGCCAGCAGTCCCTGGGACAGAAATCAGCCCCAGCATTTT. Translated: CASSPWDRNQPQHF.

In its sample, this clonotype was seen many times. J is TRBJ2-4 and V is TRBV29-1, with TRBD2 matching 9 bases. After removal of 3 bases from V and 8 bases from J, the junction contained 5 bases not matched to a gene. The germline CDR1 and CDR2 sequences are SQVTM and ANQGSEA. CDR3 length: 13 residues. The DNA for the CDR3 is TGCAGCGTTGAGGAAGGCGGGGGGGACATTCAGTACTTC. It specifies CSVEEGGGDIQYF.

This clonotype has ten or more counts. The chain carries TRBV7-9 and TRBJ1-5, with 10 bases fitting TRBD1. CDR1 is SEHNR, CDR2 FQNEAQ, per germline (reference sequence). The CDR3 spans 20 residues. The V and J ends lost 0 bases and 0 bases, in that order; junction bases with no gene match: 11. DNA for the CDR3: TGTGCCAGCAGCTTAGCGGGGGACAGGGGAAGAGTAAGTAGCAATCAGCCCCAGCATTTT. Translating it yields CASSLAGDRGRVSSNQPQHF.

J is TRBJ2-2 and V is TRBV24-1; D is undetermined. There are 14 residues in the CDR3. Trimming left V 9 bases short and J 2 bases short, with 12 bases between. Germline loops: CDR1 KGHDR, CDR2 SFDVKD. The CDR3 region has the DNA TGTGCCACCGAAACCAGCGATAACACCGGGGAGCTGTTTTTT. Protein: CATETSDNTGELFF.